One sample yielded the 17 T cell receptor beta chains listed below, sequenced in a study of cytomegalovirus exposure and HLA in healthy donors. PCR involved 60 Vbeta and 13 Jbeta primers. Generated by immunoSEQ multiplex PCR, the TCRdb table keeps only in-frame clones and is missing some. The data hold 100,000 or so clones, with approximately 69% observed a single time. Material for sequencing was PBMCs. Every receptor here comes from a man aged 25 to 40 in good health and CMV-seronegative.

CDR3 sequence reads: CAISTGGGNTIYF. The CDR3 DNA reads TGTGCCATCAGCACAGGGGGCGGGAACACCATATATTTT. V gene TRBV10-3 combines with J gene TRBJ1-3; 9 bases fit TRBD1. CDR1 is ENHRY and CDR2 is SYGVKD in the germline V gene. The CDR3 loop spans 13 amino acids. V gave up 6 bases and J gave up 7 bases; unmatched junction bases: 4.

This clone has only a few counts. The chain combines TRBV7-2 with TRBJ2-4, with a tentative D call TRBD2 (6 bases). The CDR3 spans 15 residues. The germline CDR1 and CDR2 sequences are SGHTA and FQGNSA. V gave up 1 base and J gave up 7 bases, with 14 bases separating them. CDR3 in DNA: TGTGCCAGCAGCTTAGACGGGAGTCAATGGAACATTCAGTACTTC. Its protein product is CASSLDGSQWNIQYF.

The chain couples TRBV6-1 to TRBJ1-4, with 7 nucleotides matching TRBD1. This CDR3 has 15 amino acids. V trimming: 4 bases; J trimming: 3 bases; junction bases outside the gene matches: 5. The germline gives CDR1 MNHNS, CDR2 SASEGT. The CDR3 region has the DNA TGTGCCAGCAGTGTTGACAGGGCGGCTAATGAAAAACTGTTTTTT. Protein product: CASSVDRAANEKLFF.

This chain joins TRBV6-6 and TRBJ2-7, with 9 bases identical to TRBD1. With V trimmed by 5 bases and J by 2 bases, 7 bases remained unmatched. The germline gives CDR1 MNHNY, CDR2 SVGAGI (reference sequence). The CDR3 covers 15 residues. CDR3 region: CASSIQTGGTYEQYF. CDR3 nucleotides: TGTGCCAGCAGTATTCAGACAGGGGGTACCTACGAGCAGTACTTC.

This clone was observed once. The V call is TRBV5-6, the J call TRBJ2-1, with 9 bases lining up with TRBD1. V lost 4 bases to trimming and J lost 10 bases; unmatched junction nucleotides: 9. CDR1 is SGHDT, CDR2 YYEEEE, per germline. The CDR3 has 14 amino acids. Here the CDR3 DNA reads TGTGCCAGCAGCCGGGGACAGGGAGAAGGGGAGCAGTTCTTC. Protein product: CASSRGQGEGEQFF.

The V and J genes are TRBV6-1 and TRBJ1-2; D is perhaps TRBD1 (6 bases). The CDR3 is 13 residues long. Trimming left V 3 bases short and J 4 bases short, with 9 bases between. CDR1 and CDR2 (germline): MNHNS, SASEGT. The CDR3 nucleotides are TGTGCCAGCAGTGAGCGGACAGTCTATGGCTACACCTTC. Translated, it gives CASSERTVYGYTF.

The rearrangement uses TRBV30 and TRBJ2-5; unclear D gene. Germline V gives CDR1 GTSNPN, CDR2 SVGIG (reference sequence). The CDR3 contains 12 residues. V was clipped by 0 bases and J by 4 bases, with 6 bases between them. CDR3 nucleotide sequence: TGTGCCTGGAGTGTAAACAGAGAGACCCAGTACTTC. Encoded protein: CAWSVNRETQYF.

This chain links TRBV6-1 with TRBJ2-7; 7 nucleotides match TRBD2. J lost 5 bases, V lost 5 bases, and 6 bases had no gene match. The V gene's germline CDR1 is MNHNS and CDR2 SASEGT. This CDR3 has 13 amino acids. The CDR3 spells CASSYSGFDEQYF. As DNA, the CDR3 is TGTGCCAGCAGTTATAGCGGGTTCGACGAGCAGTACTTC.

There are a few counts of this clone. The rearrangement links TRBV19 to TRBJ2-2, with 7 bases identical to TRBD1. V lost 4 bases, J lost 4 bases, and 6 bases stayed unmatched. The length of the CDR3 is 15 residues. The germline gives CDR1 LNHDA, CDR2 SQIVND (reference sequence). CDR3 nucleotide sequence: TGTGCCAGTAGTAACTCCGGACAGGTCACCGGGGAGCTGTTTTTT. The encoded protein is CASSNSGQVTGELFF.

The chain has TRBV9 and TRBJ2-1; 12 bases align to TRBD2. CDR1 is SGDLS and CDR2 is YYNGEE in the germline V gene. With 4 bases clipped from V and 8 bases from J, the junction kept 7 bases outside the gene matches. The CDR3 runs 15 residues. CDR3 nucleotides: TGTGCCAGCAGCTCTAGCGGGGGGGGGTTGGATGAGCAGTTCTTC. Residues: CASSSSGGGLDEQFF.

To note about this clone: In the same sample, other DNA sequences code for this CDR3. V and J are TRBV4-2 and TRBJ2-2, with D tentatively TRBD1 (8 bases). Germline lookup yields CDR1 LGHNA and CDR2 YNFKEQ. Trimming removed 4 bases at V and 5 bases at J, with 14 bases between. The CDR3 runs to 15 residues. DNA for the CDR3: TGTGCCAGCAGCCCCGGACAGGGAGGGACCGGGGAGCTGTTTTTT. Its protein product is CASSPGQGGTGELFF.

The chain carries TRBV6-1 and TRBJ2-5; 7 bases agree with TRBD1. The J call could be wrong; TRBJ2-7 is a better fit for the DNA end. The CDR3 runs to 17 residues. Per germline, CDR1 MNHNS and CDR2 SASEGT. CDR3 DNA: TGTGCCAGCAGTGAAGCAGGGGGCTGGGGTAGTCTATACGAGCAGTACTTC. Translating gives CASSEAGGWGSLYEQYF.

The V call is TRBV5-5, the J call TRBJ1-2, with 11 nucleotides matching TRBD1. The length of the CDR3 is 17 residues. The germline CDR1 and CDR2 sequences are SGHKS and YYEKEE (reference sequence). V shed 1 base and J 8 bases; nucleotides not matched to a gene: 13. Here the CDR3 DNA reads TGTGCCAGCAGCTTGAACCGGGACAGGGGGTATTCGGGGGGCTACACCTTC. It is translated as CASSLNRDRGYSGGYTF. Filled out from reference TRBV5-5 and TRBJ1-2, the complete variable domain reads DAGVTQSPTHLIKTRGQQVTLRCSPISGHKSVSWYQQVLGQGPQFIFQYYEKEERGRGNFPDRFSARQFPNYSSELNVNALLLGDSALYLCASSLNRDRGYSGGYTFGSGTRLTVV.

CDR3 bases: TGTGCCAGCAGTGATATGGGGCTGGGTACTGAAGCTTTCTTT. This encodes CASSDMGLGTEAFF. V and J are TRBV6-5 and TRBJ1-1; D might be TRBD1 (5 bases). Deletions cut 5 bases from V and 5 bases from J, with 15 bases between. This CDR3 has 14 amino acids. Per germline, CDR1 MNHEY and CDR2 SVGAGI.

CDR3 residues: CAISPGIDVNTEAFF. The CDR3 nucleotides are TGTGCCATCAGCCCAGGGATCGACGTGAACACTGAAGCTTTCTTT. The genes are TRBV10-3 and TRBJ1-1, with D possibly matching TRBD1 (5 bases). Germline V gene data show CDR1 as ENHRY and CDR2 as SYGVKD. CDR3 size: 15 residues. Trimming pared 6 bases from V and 0 bases from J, leaving 14 bases between.

This chain connects TRBV7-2 to TRBJ2-5, with D unclear. In germline, CDR1 is SGHTA, CDR2 FQGNSA. Trimming removed 6 bases from V and 2 bases from J, with 10 bases in between. This CDR3 is 13 amino acids long. The CDR3 sequence is CASSPSIQETQYF. The CDR3 DNA reads TGTGCCAGCAGTCCGAGCATACAAGAGACCCAGTACTTC.

The chain links TRBV5-1 to TRBJ2-7, with 7 bases that match TRBD2. Germline values: CDR1 SGHRS, CDR2 YFSETQ. J gave up 5 bases and V 0 bases, and 14 bases lay outside the gene matches. This CDR3 has 17 amino acids. The DNA of the CDR3 is TGCGCCAGCAGCTTGGGGGCTAGCGGTAGGGCACGGGACGAGCAGTACTTC. Encoded protein: CASSLGASGRARDEQYF.